This TCR beta chain was recovered during a study of CD8 T cells in ankylosing spondylitis (dated by TCRdb to between 2016 and 2019). As for the study more broadly: The study profiled T cell receptor beta repertoires in healthy donors and ankylosing spondylitis patients to find disease-linked TCR variants. Peripheral blood was sampled, and synovial fluid was also collected from ankylosing spondylitis patients. The full study cohort comprised about 24 ankylosing spondylitis patients and approximately 100 healthy donors. Overall study results and their limits: A TCR beta motif of fewer than 10 highly homologous amino acid variants appeared characteristic of blood from ankylosing spondylitis patients. Some motif variants were previously reported in synovial fluid and blood of reactive arthritis patients, suggesting common disease-initiation mechanisms. A CD8+ phenotype was shown by the disease-linked clones, which were found at relatively low frequencies in peripheral blood. The disease-linked clones were reported as significantly enriched in matched synovial fluid samples from ankylosing spondylitis patients.

The instrument given in TCRdb is Illumina HiSeq 2500. Quantitative 5'-RACE with molecular barcodes was used to prepare TCR beta libraries. As for the original processing: To identify disease-linked TCR variants, a new computational method was used, one built on a probabilistic model of VDJ rearrangement. TCRdb's own reprocessing of the public reads used fastp at Q25 and MiXCR and kept productive beta chains. Each entry is one CDR3 protein sequence, shown with its most common DNA and genes. These V and J calls are TCRdb output, not the study's own analysis. Recorded for this sample are 40,000 or so distinct CDR3 sequences; less than 3% of them occurred a single time. The ten largest account for about 4.5% of the sample. At least ten counts were recorded for this clonotype. This receptor's antigen is unknown. Base qualities were left out, and no much larger clone turns up one base away. CDR1 and CDR2, looked up from the germline V gene, are SGDLS and YYNGEE. The CDR3 numbers 15 residues from cysteine through phenylalanine. Just the 45-base CDR3 DNA is kept, in frame starting at base 1. V and J lose 4 bases and 6 bases, and a span of 16 bases separates them.

This clonotype originated in a male donor with ankylosing spondylitis or in good health (not recorded which). The source material was blood, either unsorted or a sorted T cell fraction (not recorded which). The chain couples TRBV9 to TRBJ2-2; the D gene is perhaps TRBD1, from 7 matching bases. The nucleotide sequence reads TGTGCCAGCAGCTCATTTACAGGGGAGGCCGGGGAGCTGTTTTTT. Translated, it gives CASSSFTGEAGELFF.